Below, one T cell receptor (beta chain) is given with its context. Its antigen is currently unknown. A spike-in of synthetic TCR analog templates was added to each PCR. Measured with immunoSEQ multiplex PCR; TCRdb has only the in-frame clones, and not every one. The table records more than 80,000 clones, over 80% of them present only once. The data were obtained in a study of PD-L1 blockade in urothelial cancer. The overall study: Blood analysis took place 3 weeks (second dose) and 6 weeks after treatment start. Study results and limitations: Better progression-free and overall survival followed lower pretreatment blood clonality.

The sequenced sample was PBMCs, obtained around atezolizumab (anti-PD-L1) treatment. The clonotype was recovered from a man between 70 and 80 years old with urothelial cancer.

DNA for the CDR3: TGTGCCAGCAGGAAAACAGGGTACCAGCCCCAGCATTTT. It yields the protein CASRKTGYQPQHF. The gene calls are TRBV6-5 and TRBJ1-5; a possible D gene is TRBD1 (6 bases). The CDR3 sequence is 13 residues long. Germline V CDR1 and CDR2: MNHEY, SVGAGI. The V end was cut by 6 bases, the J end by 7 bases, with 13 bases between.